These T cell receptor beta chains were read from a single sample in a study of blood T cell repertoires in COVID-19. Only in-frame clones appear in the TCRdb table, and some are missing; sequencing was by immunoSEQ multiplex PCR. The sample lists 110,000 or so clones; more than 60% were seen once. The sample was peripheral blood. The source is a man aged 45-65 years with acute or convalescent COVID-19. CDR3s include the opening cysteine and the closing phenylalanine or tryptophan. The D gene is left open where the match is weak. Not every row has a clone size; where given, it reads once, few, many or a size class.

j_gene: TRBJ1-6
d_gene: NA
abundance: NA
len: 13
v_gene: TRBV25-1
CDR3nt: TGTGCCAGCAGCGGGCAGGGTCATTCACCCCTCCACTTT
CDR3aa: CASSGQGHSPLHF

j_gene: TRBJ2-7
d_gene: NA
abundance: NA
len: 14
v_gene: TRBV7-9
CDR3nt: TGTGCCAGCAGCGCGCGGGACGGACCCCTGGAGCAGTACTTC
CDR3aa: CASSARDGPLEQYF

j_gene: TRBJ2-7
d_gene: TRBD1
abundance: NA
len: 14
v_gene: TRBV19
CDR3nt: TGTGCCAGTAATCCCGGGACAGCGACCTACGAGCAGTACTTC
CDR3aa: CASNPGTATYEQYF

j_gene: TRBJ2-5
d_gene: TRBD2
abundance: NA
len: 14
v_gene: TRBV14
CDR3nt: TGTGCCAGCAGCGGATGGGGAGGGGAAGAGACCCAGTACTTC
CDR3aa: CASSGWGGEETQYF

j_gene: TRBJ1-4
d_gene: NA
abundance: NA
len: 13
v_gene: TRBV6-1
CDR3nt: TGTGCCAGCAGTGACAGGTCTAATGAAAAACTGTTTTTT
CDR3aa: CASSDRSNEKLFF

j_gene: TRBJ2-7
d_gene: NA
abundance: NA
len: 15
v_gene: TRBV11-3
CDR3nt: TGTGCCAGCAGCTACGGTAACGGAGGGGCCTACGAGCAGTACTTC
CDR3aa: CASSYGNGGAYEQYF

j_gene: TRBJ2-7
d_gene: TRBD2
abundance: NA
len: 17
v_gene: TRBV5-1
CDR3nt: TGCGCCAGCAGCTTGGAGCCTAGCGGGACCATGGCCCGGGAGCAGTACTTC
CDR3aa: CASSLEPSGTMAREQYF

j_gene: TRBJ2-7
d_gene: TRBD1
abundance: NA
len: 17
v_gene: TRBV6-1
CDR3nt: TGTGCCAGCAGTGAATACATCGCAGGGGGCAATTCTTACGAGCAGTACTTC
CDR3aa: CASSEYIAGGNSYEQYF

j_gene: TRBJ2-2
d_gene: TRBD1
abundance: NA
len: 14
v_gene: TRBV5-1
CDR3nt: TGCGCCAGCAGCCGAGGACAGGCTCCCGGGGAGCTGTTTTTT
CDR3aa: CASSRGQAPGELFF

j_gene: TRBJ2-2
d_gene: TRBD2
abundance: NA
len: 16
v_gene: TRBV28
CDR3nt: TGTGCCAGCAGTATAGCGGGAGAGTTTAACACCGGGGAGCTGTTTTTT
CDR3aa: CASSIAGEFNTGELFF

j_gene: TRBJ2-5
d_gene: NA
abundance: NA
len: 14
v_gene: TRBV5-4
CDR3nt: TGTGCCAGCAGCGAAAAGCGGGTAGAAGAGACCCAGTACTTC
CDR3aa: CASSEKRVEETQYF

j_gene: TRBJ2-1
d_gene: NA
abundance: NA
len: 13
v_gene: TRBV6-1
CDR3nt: TGTGCCAGCAGTGAACAGGGTGGCAATGAGCAGTTCTTC
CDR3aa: CASSEQGGNEQFF

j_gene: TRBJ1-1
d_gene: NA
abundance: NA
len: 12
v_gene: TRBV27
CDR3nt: TGTGCCAGCATCCGACCGAGCGGGGAAGCTTTCTTT
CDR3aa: CASIRPSGEAFF

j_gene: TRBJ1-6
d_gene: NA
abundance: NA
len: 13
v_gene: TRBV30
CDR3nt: TGTGCCTGGAAAGCGGGGAGTGGTTCACCCCTCCACTTT
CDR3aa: CAWKAGSGSPLHF

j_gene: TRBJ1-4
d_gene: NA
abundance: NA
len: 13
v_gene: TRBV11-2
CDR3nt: TGTGCCAGCAGCCAACAGCTGGAAGAAAAACTGTTTTTT
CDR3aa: CASSQQLEEKLFF

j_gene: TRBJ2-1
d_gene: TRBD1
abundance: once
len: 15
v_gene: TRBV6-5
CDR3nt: TGTGCCAGCAGGGTTCCGGGACAGGGGAACAATGAGCAGTTCTTC
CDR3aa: CASRVPGQGNNEQFF

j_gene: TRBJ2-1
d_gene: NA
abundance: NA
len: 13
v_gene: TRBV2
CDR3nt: TGTGCCAGCAGTAATGAAGCTACTCCTGAGCAGTTCTTC
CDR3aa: CASSNEATPEQFF

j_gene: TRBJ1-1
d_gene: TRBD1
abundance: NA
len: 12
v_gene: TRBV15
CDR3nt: TGTGCCACCAGCAGAGGGGACAGTGAAGCTTTCTTT
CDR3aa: CATSRGDSEAFF

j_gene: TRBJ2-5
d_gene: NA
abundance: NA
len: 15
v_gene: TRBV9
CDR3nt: TGTGCCAGCAGCCCCCAAGGGGGATCCCAAGAGACCCAGTACTTC
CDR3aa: CASSPQGGSQETQYF

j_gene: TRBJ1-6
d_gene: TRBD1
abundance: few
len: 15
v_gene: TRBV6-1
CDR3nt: TGTGCCAGCAGTGAAGGGACAGGGGGCCTTTTTCCCCTCCACTTT
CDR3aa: CASSEGTGGLFPLHF

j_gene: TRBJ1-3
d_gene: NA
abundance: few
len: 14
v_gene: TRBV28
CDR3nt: TGTGCCAGCACTAATGCGGGACGGCTAGACACCATATATTTT
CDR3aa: CASTNAGRLDTIYF

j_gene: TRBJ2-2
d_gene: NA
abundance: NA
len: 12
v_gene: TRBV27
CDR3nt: TGTGCCAGCAGGGAGAGGGCCGGGGAGCTGTTTTTT
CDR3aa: CASRERAGELFF

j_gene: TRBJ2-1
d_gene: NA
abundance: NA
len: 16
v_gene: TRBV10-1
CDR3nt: TGCGCCAGCAGTGGGTCCAGGGGTTCCCGCTACAATGAGCAGTTCTTC
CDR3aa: CASSGSRGSRYNEQFF

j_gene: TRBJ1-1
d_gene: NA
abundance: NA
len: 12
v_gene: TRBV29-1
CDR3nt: TGCAGCGTTGTAGCTATGAACACTGAAGCTTTCTTT
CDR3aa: CSVVAMNTEAFF

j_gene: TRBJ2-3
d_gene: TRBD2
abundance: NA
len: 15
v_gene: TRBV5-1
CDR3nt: TGCGCCAGCAGCTTCCTGGGTAGCGGGGAAGATACGCAGTATTTT
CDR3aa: CASSFLGSGEDTQYF

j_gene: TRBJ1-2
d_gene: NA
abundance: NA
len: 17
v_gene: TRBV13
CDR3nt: TGTGCCAGCACCTCCCCCAACGGCAGGGACTACTCCTATGGCTACACCTTC
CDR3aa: CASTSPNGRDYSYGYTF

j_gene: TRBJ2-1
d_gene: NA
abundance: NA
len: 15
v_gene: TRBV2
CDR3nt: TGTGCCAGCAGTGGGGACGGGGGGCCCCTCTCGGAGCAGTTCTTC
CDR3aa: CASSGDGGPLSEQFF

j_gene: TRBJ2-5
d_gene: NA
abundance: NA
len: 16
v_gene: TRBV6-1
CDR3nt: TGTGCCAGCAGTGAAGCGGGGGCCTTCTACCAAGAGACCCAGTACTTC
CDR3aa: CASSEAGAFYQETQYF

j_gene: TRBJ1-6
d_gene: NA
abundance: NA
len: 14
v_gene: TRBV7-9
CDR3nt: TGTGCCAGCAGCTTAGGGCAGGGAGGTTCACCCCTCCACTTT
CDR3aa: CASSLGQGGSPLHF

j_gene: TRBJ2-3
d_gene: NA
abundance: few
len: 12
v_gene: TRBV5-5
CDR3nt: TGTGCCAGCACCGAGAGCACAGATACGCAGTATTTT
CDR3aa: CASTESTDTQYF

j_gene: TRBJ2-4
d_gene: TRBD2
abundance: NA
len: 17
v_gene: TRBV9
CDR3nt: TGTGCCAGCAGCCTCCGGACTAGCGGGGGGGCGGGAGACATTCAGTACTTC
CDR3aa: CASSLRTSGGAGDIQYF

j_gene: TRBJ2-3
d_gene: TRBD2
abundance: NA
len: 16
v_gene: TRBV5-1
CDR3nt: TGCGCCAGCAGTTTGCGGGGGTTTGGGGGCACAGATACGCAGTATTTT
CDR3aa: CASSLRGFGGTDTQYF

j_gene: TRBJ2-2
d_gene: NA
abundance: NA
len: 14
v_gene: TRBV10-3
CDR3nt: TGTGCCATCAGCTCAGGGGATAAGGCCGGGGAGCTGTTTTTT
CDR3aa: CAISSGDKAGELFF

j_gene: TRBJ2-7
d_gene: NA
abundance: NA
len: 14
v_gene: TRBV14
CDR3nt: TGTGCCAGCAGCCTCCAGGGTGGATTTAGGCAGCAGTACTTC
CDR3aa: CASSLQGGFRQQYF

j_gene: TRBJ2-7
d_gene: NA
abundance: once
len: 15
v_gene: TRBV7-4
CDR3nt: TGTGCCAGCAGGTCCCTTGCTGCTAGCTCCTACGAGCAGTACTTC
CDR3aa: CASRSLAASSYEQYF

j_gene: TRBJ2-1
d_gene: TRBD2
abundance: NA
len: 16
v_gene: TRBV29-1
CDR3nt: TGCAGCGTTAGGAGCGGGAGGGCCAAAGGGTACGCTGAGCAGTTCTTC
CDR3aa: CSVRSGRAKGYAEQFF

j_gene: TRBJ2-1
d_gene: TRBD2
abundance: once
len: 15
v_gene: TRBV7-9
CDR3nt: TGTGCCAGCGGCTCACTAGCGGGAGAGGCCAATGAGCAGTTCTTC
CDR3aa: CASGSLAGEANEQFF

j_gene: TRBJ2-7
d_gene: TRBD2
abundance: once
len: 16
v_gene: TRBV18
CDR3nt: TGTGCCAGCTCACCACGGGCTAGCGGGAGTTCCTACGAGCAGTACTTC
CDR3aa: CASSPRASGSSYEQYF

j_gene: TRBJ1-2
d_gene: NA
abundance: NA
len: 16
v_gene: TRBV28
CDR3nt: TGTGCCAGCAGTGCCAGGGCAGGTATACCCAACTATGGCTACACCTTC
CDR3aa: CASSARAGIPNYGYTF

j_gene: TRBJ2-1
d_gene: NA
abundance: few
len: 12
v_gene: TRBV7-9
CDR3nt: TGTGCCAGCAGCCTTTCCTACAATGAGCAGTTCTTC
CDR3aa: CASSLSYNEQFF

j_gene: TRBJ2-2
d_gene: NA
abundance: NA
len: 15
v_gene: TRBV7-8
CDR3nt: TGTGCCAGCAGCTTAGCGAGGGCAGGACCCGGGGAGCTGTTTTTT
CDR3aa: CASSLARAGPGELFF

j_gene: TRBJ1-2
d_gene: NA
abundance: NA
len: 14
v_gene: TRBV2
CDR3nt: TGTGCCAGCAGGTATCGGGACACTCCCTCGGGCTACACCTTC
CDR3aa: CASRYRDTPSGYTF